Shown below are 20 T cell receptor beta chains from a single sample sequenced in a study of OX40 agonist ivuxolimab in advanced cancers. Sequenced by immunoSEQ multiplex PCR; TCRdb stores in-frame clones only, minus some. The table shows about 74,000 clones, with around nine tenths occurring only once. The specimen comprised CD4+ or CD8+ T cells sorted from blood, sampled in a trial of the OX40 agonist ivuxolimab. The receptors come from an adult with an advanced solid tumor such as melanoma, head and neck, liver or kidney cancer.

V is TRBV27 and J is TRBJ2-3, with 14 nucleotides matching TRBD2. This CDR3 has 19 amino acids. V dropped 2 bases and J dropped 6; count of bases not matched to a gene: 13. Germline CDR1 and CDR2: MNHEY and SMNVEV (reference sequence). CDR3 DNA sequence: TGTGCCAGCAGTTTAGAAGGGACGACTAGCGGGAGGGCCCGGGATACGCAGTATTTT. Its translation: CASSLEGTTSGRARDTQYF.

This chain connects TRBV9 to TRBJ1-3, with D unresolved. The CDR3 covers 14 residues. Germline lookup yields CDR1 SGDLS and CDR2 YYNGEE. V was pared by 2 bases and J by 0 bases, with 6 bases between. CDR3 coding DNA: TGTGCCAGCAGCGTGGGCATCTCTGGAAACACCATATATTTT. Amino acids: CASSVGISGNTIYF.

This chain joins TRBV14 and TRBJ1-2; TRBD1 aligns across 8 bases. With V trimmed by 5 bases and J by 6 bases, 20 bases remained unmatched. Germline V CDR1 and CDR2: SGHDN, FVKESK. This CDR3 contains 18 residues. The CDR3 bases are TGTGCCAGCAGCTCTCGGACAGGGTTATCCCAAACTCGGAATGGCTACACCTTC. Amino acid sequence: CASSSRTGLSQTRNGYTF.

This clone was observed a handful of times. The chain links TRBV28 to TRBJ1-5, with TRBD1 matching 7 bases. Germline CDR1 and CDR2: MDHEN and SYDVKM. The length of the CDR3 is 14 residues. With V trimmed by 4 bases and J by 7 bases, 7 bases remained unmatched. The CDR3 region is CASSSPTGHQPQHF. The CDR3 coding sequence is TGTGCCAGCAGTTCACCGACAGGGCACCAGCCCCAGCATTTT. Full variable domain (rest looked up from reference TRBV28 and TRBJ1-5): DVKVTQSSRYLVKRTGEKVFLECVQDMDHENMFWYRQDPGLGLRLIYFSYDVKMKEKGDIPEGYSVSREKKERFSLILESASTNQTSMYLCASSSPTGHQPQHFGDGTRLSIL.

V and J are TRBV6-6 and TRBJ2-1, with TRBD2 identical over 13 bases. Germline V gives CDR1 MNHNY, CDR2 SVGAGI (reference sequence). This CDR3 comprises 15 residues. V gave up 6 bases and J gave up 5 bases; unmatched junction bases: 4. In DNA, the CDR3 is TGTGCCAGCAGAACTGGGACTAGCGGGGACAATGAGCAGTTCTTC. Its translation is CASRTGTSGDNEQFF.

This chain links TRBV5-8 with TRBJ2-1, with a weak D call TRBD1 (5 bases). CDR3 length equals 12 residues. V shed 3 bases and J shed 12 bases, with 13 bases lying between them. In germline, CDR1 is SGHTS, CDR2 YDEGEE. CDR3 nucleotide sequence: TGTGCCAGCAGCTGGCAGCTTAGGGGGCAGTTCTTC. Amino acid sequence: CASSWQLRGQFF.

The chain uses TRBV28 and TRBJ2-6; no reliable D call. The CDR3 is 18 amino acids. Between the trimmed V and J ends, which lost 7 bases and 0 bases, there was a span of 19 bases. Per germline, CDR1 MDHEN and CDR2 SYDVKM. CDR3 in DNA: TGTGCCAGCAATCCTAGATCCCCGAGGAGCTCTGGGGCCAACGTCCTGACTTTC. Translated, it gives CASNPRSPRSSGANVLTF.

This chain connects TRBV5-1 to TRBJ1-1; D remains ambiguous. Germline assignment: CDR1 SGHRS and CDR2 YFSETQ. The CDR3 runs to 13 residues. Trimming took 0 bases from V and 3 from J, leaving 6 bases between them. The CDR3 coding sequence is TGCGCCAGCAGCTTGGTAAAGCACACTGAAGCTTTCTTT. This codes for CASSLVKHTEAFF.

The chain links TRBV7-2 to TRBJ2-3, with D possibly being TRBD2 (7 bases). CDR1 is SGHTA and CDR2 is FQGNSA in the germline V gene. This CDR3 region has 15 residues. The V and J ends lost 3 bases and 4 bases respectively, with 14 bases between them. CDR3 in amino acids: CASSFGGGGSDTQYF. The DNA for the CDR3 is TGTGCCAGCAGCTTCGGGGGAGGGGGATCAGATACGCAGTATTTT.

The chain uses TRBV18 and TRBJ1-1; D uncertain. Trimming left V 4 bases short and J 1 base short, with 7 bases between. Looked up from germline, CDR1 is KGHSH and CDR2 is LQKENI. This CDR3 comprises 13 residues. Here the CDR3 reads CASSQGGNTEAFF. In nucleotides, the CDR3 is TGTGCCAGCTCACAGGGCGGGAACACTGAAGCTTTCTTT.

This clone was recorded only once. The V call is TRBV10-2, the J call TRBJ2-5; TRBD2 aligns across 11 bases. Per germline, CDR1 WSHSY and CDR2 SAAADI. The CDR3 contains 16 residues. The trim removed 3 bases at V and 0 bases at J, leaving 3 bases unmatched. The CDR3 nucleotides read TGCGCCAGCAGTGAACCGGGACTAGCGGACCAAGAGACCCAGTACTTC. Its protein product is CASSEPGLADQETQYF.

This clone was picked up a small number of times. CDR3 DNA sequence: TGTGCCAGCAGGCAGGGATATGGCTACACCTTC. This encodes CASRQGYGYTF. This chain joins TRBV6-6 and TRBJ1-2; possibly TRBD1 for D (5 bases). The CDR3 contains 11 residues. Between the trimmed V and J ends, which lost 6 bases and 5 bases, there was a span of 7 bases. Per the germline V gene, CDR1 is MNHNY and CDR2 is SVGAGI (reference sequence).

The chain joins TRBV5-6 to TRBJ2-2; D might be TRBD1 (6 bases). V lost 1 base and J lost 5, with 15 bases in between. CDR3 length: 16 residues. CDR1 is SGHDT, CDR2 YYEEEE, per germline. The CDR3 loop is CASSLYFRGDTGELFF. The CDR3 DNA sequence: TGTGCCAGCAGCTTGTATTTCAGGGGAGATACCGGGGAGCTGTTTTTT. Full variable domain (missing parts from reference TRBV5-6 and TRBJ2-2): DAGVTQSPTHLIKTRGQQVTLRCSPKSGHDTVSWYQQALGQGPQFIFQYYEEEERQRGNFPDRFSGHQFPNYSSELNVNALLLGDSALYLCASSLYFRGDTGELFFGEGSRLTVL.

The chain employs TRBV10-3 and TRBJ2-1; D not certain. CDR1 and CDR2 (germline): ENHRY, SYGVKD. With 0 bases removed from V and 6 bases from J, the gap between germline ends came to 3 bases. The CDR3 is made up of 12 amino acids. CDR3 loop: CAISESINEQFF. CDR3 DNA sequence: TGTGCCATCAGTGAGTCGATCAATGAGCAGTTCTTC.

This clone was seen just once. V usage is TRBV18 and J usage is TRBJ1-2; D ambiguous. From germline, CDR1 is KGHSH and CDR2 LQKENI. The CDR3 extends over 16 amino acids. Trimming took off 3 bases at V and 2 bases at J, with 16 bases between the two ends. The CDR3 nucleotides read TGTGCCAGCTCACCCCTGGATCGGGGATCCAACTATGGCTACACCTTC. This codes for CASSPLDRGSNYGYTF.

CDR3 DNA sequence: TGTGCCAGCACTATAGCGGGAGTAGAAGAGACCCAGTACTTC. Its translation: CASTIAGVEETQYF. This rearrangement joins TRBV28 to TRBJ2-5, with TRBD2 identical over 9 bases. The germline V gene has CDR1 MDHEN and CDR2 SYDVKM. CDR3 length: 14 amino acids. V shed 7 bases, J shed 3 bases, and the junction held 6 bases outside the gene matches.

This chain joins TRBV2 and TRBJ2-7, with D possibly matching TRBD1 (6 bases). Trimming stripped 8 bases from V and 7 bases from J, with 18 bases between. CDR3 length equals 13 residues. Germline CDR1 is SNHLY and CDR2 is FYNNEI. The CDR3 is CASQTKTGLEQYF. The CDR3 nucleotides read TGTGCCAGCCAGACCAAAACAGGGCTGGAGCAGTACTTC.

The CDR3 loop is CSAKLNYRNTEAFF. The CDR3 DNA follows: TGCAGCGCCAAATTGAACTACAGGAACACTGAAGCTTTCTTT. The chain uses TRBV29-1 and TRBJ1-1; D is ambiguous. CDR3 length: 14 residues. Looked up from germline, CDR1 is SQVTM and CDR2 is ANQGSEA. The V and J ends lost 7 bases and 1 base respectively, with 16 bases between them.

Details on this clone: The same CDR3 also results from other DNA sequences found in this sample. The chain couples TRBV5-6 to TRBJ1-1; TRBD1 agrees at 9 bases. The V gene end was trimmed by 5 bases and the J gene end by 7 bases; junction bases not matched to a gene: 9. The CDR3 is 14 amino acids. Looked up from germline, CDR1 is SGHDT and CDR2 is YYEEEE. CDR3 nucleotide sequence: TGTGCCAGCAGTTGGAGGGGACAGGGCCTTGAAGCTTTCTTT. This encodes CASSWRGQGLEAFF.

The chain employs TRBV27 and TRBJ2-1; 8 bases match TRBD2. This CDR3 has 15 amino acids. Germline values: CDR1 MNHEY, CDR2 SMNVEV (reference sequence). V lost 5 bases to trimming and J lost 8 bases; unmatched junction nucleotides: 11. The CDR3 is CASSLGLAAQDEQFF. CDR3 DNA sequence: TGTGCCAGCAGTCTCGGACTAGCCGCTCAGGATGAGCAGTTCTTC.